The rows below give T cell receptor beta chains drawn from one sample of a study of beta chain features in type 1 diabetes. TCRdb's table, derived via immunoSEQ multiplex PCR, lists solely in-frame clones and lacks some. The sample lists hundreds of thousands of clones, around 30% occurring once. The specimen sequenced was naive CD4+ T cells from blood. These receptors were collected from a man aged 18-30 years in good health. CDR3s include the opening cysteine and the closing phenylalanine or tryptophan. D genes are given only for firm matches. Some rows mark clone size as missing; the rest say once, few, many or name a class of expanded clone.

D gene,J gene,V gene,clone size,CDR3 DNA,CDR3 protein
NA,TRBJ2-3,TRBV2,NA,TGTGCCATTACTAGCTGGCGCACAGATACGCAGTATTTT,CAITSWRTDTQYF
TRBD2,TRBJ2-1,TRBV30,NA,TGTGCCTGGAGTGTATCTTCGGCGGGAGAAGTCGGTGAGCAGTTCTTC,CAWSVSSAGEVGEQFF
TRBD1,TRBJ2-5,TRBV28,NA,TGTGCCAGCAGCCCATTTACGGGACAGGGGGTCCCAGAGACCCAGTACTTC,CASSPFTGQGVPETQYF
TRBD1,TRBJ1-1,TRBV9,NA,TGTGCCAGCAGCGTGAGACAGGGCGGTGAAGCTTTCTTT,CASSVRQGGEAFF
TRBD2,TRBJ2-3,TRBV9,few,TGTGCCAGCAGCGTAGGCGGGAGGGATACGCAGTATTTT,CASSVGGRDTQYF
NA,TRBJ2-5,TRBV30,NA,TGTGCCACTGGGAGTACAGAGACCCAGTACTTC,CATGSTETQYF
NA,TRBJ2-2,TRBV5-4,few,TGTGCCAGCAGCTTTGGCGGACAATCGACCGGGGAGCTGTTTTTT,CASSFGGQSTGELFF
NA,TRBJ2-3,TRBV9,NA,TGTGCCAGCAGCGTAGAACTATTCACTAGCACAGATACGCAGTATTTT,CASSVELFTSTDTQYF
NA,TRBJ2-1,TRBV9,few,TGTGCCAGCGCAAGGGTAAGCTCCTACAATGAGCAGTTCTTC,CASARVSSYNEQFF
NA,TRBJ2-3,TRBV6-1,few,TGTGCCAGCAGTGAAGATAGGGTAGCAGATACGCAGTATTTT,CASSEDRVADTQYF
TRBD1,TRBJ2-2,TRBV29-1,NA,TGCAGCGTTCAAAGGGGGCAGGGCGGGGAGCTGTTTTTT,CSVQRGQGGELFF
TRBD1,TRBJ2-5,TRBV5-1,few,TGCGCCAGCAGCTTGGCCGGGACAGGGGGCGCGGAGACCCAGTACTTC,CASSLAGTGGAETQYF
NA,TRBJ1-4,TRBV25-1,few,TGTGCCAGCAGTGAATATCGTACAGTTAATGAAAAACTGTTTTTT,CASSEYRTVNEKLFF
NA,TRBJ2-3,TRBV30,few,TGTGCCTGGAGTGTTCATACAAGAACAGATACGCAGTATTTT,CAWSVHTRTDTQYF
TRBD1,TRBJ1-1,TRBV9,few,TGTGCCAGCAGCGTTGGCCACAGGGGGAACACTGAAGCTTTCTTT,CASSVGHRGNTEAFF
TRBD1,TRBJ1-1,TRBV30,few,TGTGCCTGGAGTGTCCCGGGGGACAGGAAAGCTTTCTTT,CAWSVPGDRKAFF
NA,TRBJ2-4,TRBV15,few,TGTGCCACCAGCAGAACTGGGGAGGCCAAAAACATTCAGTACTTC,CATSRTGEAKNIQYF
TRBD1,TRBJ2-2,TRBV14,few,TGTGCCAGCAGCCCGGGACAGGGGAACACCGGGGAGCTGTTTTTT,CASSPGQGNTGELFF
NA,TRBJ2-7,TRBV18,NA,TGTGCCAGCTTGCGGTCCTACGAGCAGTACTTC,CASLRSYEQYF
NA,TRBJ2-7,TRBV7-2,NA,TGTGCCAGCAGCTTAGTACTATGGGGCGAGCAGTACTTC,CASSLVLWGEQYF
NA,TRBJ2-7,TRBV4-3,few,TGCGCCAGCAGCCAAGATGAGCGGTACGAGCAGTACTTC,CASSQDERYEQYF
NA,TRBJ2-6,TRBV19,NA,TGTGCCAGTAGTGCCCTGAGGGCCAACGTCCTGACTTTC,CASSALRANVLTF
TRBD2,TRBJ2-3,TRBV7-9,few,TGTGCCAGCAGCCGGACTAGCGGGAGGGACACAGATACGCAGTATTTT,CASSRTSGRDTDTQYF
TRBD2,TRBJ2-3,TRBV7-6,NA,TGTGCCAGCAGCTTAGTAGCGGGTCTCGCAGATACGCAGTATTTT,CASSLVAGLADTQYF
NA,TRBJ2-7,TRBV7-2,NA,TGTGCCAGCAGCTTACGGTCTTCGAGCTCCTACGAGCAGTACTTC,CASSLRSSSSYEQYF
TRBD2,TRBJ2-3,TRBV30,NA,TGTGCCTGGAGTGTCCCGACTAGCGGGCACACAGATACGCAGTATTTT,CAWSVPTSGHTDTQYF
TRBD2,TRBJ2-5,TRBV29-1,NA,TGCAGCGTTCTAGCGGGAGAAGAGACCCAGTACTTC,CSVLAGEETQYF
NA,TRBJ1-2,TRBV4-3,NA,TGCGCCAGCAGCCGTGAGCTGACAGGCTGGTATGGCTACACCTTC,CASSRELTGWYGYTF
NA,TRBJ1-5,TRBV2,NA,TGTGCCAGCAGTGGAACAGGTAATCAGCCCCAGCATTTT,CASSGTGNQPQHF
NA,TRBJ2-5,TRBV5-1,NA,TGCGCCAGCAGCTTGATAGGGGAGACCCAGTACTTC,CASSLIGETQYF
NA,TRBJ2-7,TRBV11-1,NA,TGTGCCAGCAGCAGCGGCCAGAAAACCTACGAGCAGTACTTC,CASSSGQKTYEQYF
NA,TRBJ2-7,TRBV7-9,NA,TGTGCCAGCAGCTCCGACCCAGGGAGGATCTACGAGCAGTACTTC,CASSSDPGRIYEQYF
TRBD2,TRBJ2-7,TRBV25-1,NA,TGTGCCAGCAGTGCCTCGGGACTAACTCCCTACGAGCAGTACTTC,CASSASGLTPYEQYF
NA,TRBJ2-3,TRBV29-1,NA,TGCAGCGTTGCAGGCGATACAGATACGCAGTATTTT,CSVAGDTDTQYF
NA,TRBJ2-4,TRBV30,NA,TGTGCCTGGAGTGCATGGGGGGCTAGAGCCAAAAACATTCAGTACTTC,CAWSAWGARAKNIQYF
NA,TRBJ2-2,TRBV4-1,NA,TGCGCCAGCAGCCGCAGTTACACCGGGGAGCTGTTTTTT,CASSRSYTGELFF
NA,TRBJ2-1,TRBV5-1,few,TGCGCCAGCAGGGACCAGAACAATGAGCAGTTCTTC,CASRDQNNEQFF
NA,TRBJ2-7,TRBV4-3,few,TGCGCCAGCAGCCAAGATCTCAAACCCTACGAGCAGTACTTC,CASSQDLKPYEQYF
NA,TRBJ2-3,TRBV4-2,NA,TGTGCCAGCAGCCAAGATCGGCGGGCAGATACGCAGTATTTT,CASSQDRRADTQYF
TRBD1,TRBJ2-2,TRBV5-1,NA,TGCGCCAGCAGCTCCGGACAGGGTAACACCGGGGAGCTGTTTTTT,CASSSGQGNTGELFF
NA,TRBJ2-7,TRBV9,few,TGTGCCAGCAGCGCATCAGCGGCCGACTACGAGCAGTACTTC,CASSASAADYEQYF
NA,TRBJ2-3,TRBV20-1,NA,TGCAGTGCTACGTATGCAGATACGCAGTATTTT,CSATYADTQYF
NA,TRBJ2-7,TRBV5-1,few,TGCGCCAGCAGCTTGAGGACAGGAGGGGTCTACGAGCAGTACTTC,CASSLRTGGVYEQYF
NA,TRBJ2-7,TRBV4-3,few,TGCGCCAGCAGCCTTTACACAGGGTACGAGCAGTACTTC,CASSLYTGYEQYF
TRBD1,TRBJ1-2,TRBV2,few,TGTGCCAGCAGTGAAGGGGGGACAGACGGTGGCTACACCTTC,CASSEGGTDGGYTF
NA,TRBJ2-7,TRBV30,few,TGTGCCTGGAGCGGGGGGCAGACAAGCTCCTACGAGCAGTACTTC,CAWSGGQTSSYEQYF
NA,TRBJ2-3,TRBV9,few,TGTGCCAGCAGCGACGCAGGGAGCACAGATACGCAGTATTTT,CASSDAGSTDTQYF
TRBD2,TRBJ2-5,TRBV5-1,NA,TGCGCCAGCAGCTTGTTCCTAGCGGGAGAAGAGACCCAGTACTTC,CASSLFLAGEETQYF
NA,TRBJ2-1,TRBV6-6,NA,TGTGCCAGCAGTTACATAAATGAGCAGTTCTTC,CASSYINEQFF
NA,TRBJ2-3,TRBV13,NA,TGTGCCAGCAGCTTAGGTGGGGCAGTGCTCCCAGATACGCAGTATTTT,CASSLGGAVLPDTQYF
NA,TRBJ1-1,TRBV29-1,few,TGCAGCGTTGAAGAACCCGTTTCTGAAGCTTTCTTT,CSVEEPVSEAFF
TRBD2,TRBJ2-3,TRBV5-1,NA,TGCGCCAGCAGCCCACCGCTAGCGGGAGGACCAGATACGCAGTATTTT,CASSPPLAGGPDTQYF
NA,TRBJ2-5,TRBV7-2,NA,TGTGCCAGCAGCTTAGTACGGGAGACCCAGTACTTC,CASSLVRETQYF
NA,TRBJ2-5,TRBV10-3,few,TGTGCCATCAGTGAGTCCCCAGGGGAAGAGACCCAGTACTTC,CAISESPGEETQYF
TRBD1,TRBJ2-3,TRBV5-6,NA,TGTGCCAGCAGCTGGGACAGGGTCACAGATACGCAGTATTTT,CASSWDRVTDTQYF
NA,TRBJ1-2,TRBV7-2,few,TGTGCCAGCAGCTTAAGGCTGCGGGCGGGTAGAGCCTATGGCTACACCTTC,CASSLRLRAGRAYGYTF
NA,TRBJ2-1,TRBV5-4,few,TGTGCCAGCAGCTTGTCGTCCAGCAACAATGAGCAGTTCTTC,CASSLSSSNNEQFF
NA,TRBJ1-2,TRBV29-1,few,TGCAGCGTTGAAGTCCCAGGGTTCCACAACTATGGCTACACCTTC,CSVEVPGFHNYGYTF
TRBD1,TRBJ2-5,TRBV25-1,few,TGTGCCAGCAGTGCCCAGACAGGGGAAGGTGAGACCCAGTACTTC,CASSAQTGEGETQYF